One T cell receptor beta chain is described in this entry. What it binds is not known. Trimming removed 1 base at V and 7 bases at J, with 14 bases between. Germline lookup yields CDR1 SGHVS and CDR2 FNYEAQ. This CDR3 is 16 amino acids long. TCRdb's table, derived via immunoSEQ multiplex PCR, lists solely in-frame clones and lacks some. This sample yields around 8,000 clones, of which 70% to 90% are seen a single time; about 4.3% belongs to the top ten. These data are taken from a study of brain metastases from non-small cell lung cancer. The study, taken as a whole, reports: In approximately 60% of brain metastases, T-cell clones were expanded compared with matched primary tumors. TCR repertoires overlapped largely between brain metastases and matched primaries. Brain metastases had lower T-cell infiltration than primary tumors.

The source is a donor over 35 with non-small cell lung cancer. The V gene is TRBV7-6, the J gene TRBJ1-6, with a tentative D call TRBD1 (6 bases). Sequencing input: primary lung tumor tissue. The CDR3 protein is CASSLDPGAGNSPLHF. The CDR3, as DNA: TGTGCCAGCAGCTTAGATCCGGGGGCAGGAAATTCACCCCTCCACTTT.